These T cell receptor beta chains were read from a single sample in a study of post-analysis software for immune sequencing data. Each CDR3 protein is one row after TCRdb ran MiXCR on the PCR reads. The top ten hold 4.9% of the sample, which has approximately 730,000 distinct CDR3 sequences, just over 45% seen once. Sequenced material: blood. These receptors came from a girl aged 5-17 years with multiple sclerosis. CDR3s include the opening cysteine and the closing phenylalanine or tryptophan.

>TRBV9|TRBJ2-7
CASSTGTSVYEQYF
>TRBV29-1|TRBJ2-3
CSVSPGADTQYF
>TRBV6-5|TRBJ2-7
CASSYSTSYEQYF
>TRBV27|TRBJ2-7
CASSLLGGGGEQYF
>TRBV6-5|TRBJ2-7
CASSRKTHSSYEQYF
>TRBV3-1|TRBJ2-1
CASSQRKGLAYEQFF
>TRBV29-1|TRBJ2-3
CSVEDPGRIEYF
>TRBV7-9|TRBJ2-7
CVSRPGTGYEQYF
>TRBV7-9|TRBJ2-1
CASRPRGRVDNEQFF
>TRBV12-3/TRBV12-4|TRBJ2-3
CASSPTSGGTDTQYF
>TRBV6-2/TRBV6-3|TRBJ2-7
CASSSLAGVGTFYEQYF
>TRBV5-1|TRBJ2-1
CASSFGGRNHDNEQFF
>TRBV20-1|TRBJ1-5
CSAPTGGAKLYSNQPQHF
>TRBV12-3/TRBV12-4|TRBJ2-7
CASSFLLAGGYEQYF
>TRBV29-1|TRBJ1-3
CSVEDGGAGNTIYF
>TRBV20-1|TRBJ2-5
CSARDAQTQYF
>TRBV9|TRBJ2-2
CASSVGGNTGELFF
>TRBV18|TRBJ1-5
CASSKGTGAEYQPQHF
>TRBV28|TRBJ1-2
CASSLPTAPDGYTF
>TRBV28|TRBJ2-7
CASSLRTTGGYEQYF
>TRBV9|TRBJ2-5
CASSPRTGGETQYF
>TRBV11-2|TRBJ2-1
CASSLGLAERDEQFF
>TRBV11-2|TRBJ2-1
CASSPSGTSGRPALNEQFF
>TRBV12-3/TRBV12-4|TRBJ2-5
CASSKAYQETRYF
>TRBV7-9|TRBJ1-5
CASSLESGWEKFSNQPQHF
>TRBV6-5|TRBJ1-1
CATKGGGNTEAFF
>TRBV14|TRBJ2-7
CASSQELAGGEEQYF
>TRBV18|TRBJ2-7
CASSSGSSWGSGEQYF
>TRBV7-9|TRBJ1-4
CASSTTPGTATNEKLFF
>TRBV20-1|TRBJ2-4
CSARGSAGTWDIQYF
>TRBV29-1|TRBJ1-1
CSASSGLNTEAFF
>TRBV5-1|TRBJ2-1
CASSLGAGDGRSYNEQFF
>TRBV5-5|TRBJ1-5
CASSFAGTNQPQHF
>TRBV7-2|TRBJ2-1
CASSPRGGVHEQFF
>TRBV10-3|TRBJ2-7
CAIRLTEYYEQYF
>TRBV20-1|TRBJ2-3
CSARVSGEITDTQYF
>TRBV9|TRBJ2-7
CASSVEGPSGEQYF
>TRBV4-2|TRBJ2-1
CASSQDPGGTAVYNEQFF
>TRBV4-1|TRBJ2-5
CASSQGTKGQETQYF
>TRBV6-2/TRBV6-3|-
CASNPTSGSVETQYF
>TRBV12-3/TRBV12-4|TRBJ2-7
CASSLGPGTARYEQYF
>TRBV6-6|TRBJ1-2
CASTPTGLVNYGYTF
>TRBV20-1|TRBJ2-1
CSARDLLGGRSYNELFF
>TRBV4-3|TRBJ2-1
CASSQERVYNEQFF
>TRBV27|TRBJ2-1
CASCTATYNEQFF
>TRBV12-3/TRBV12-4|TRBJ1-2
CASTYYPGGYTF
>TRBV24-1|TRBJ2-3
CATSLRGDTQYF
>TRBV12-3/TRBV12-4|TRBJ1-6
CASRGTFLPPLHF
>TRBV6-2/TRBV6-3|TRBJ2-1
CASSYLLSGFNEQFF